This TCR beta chain was retrieved from a study of blood T cell repertoires in COVID-19. The protocol was immunoSEQ multiplex PCR, while the TCRdb copy is restricted to in-frame clones and leaves out a portion. The sample records around 180,000 clones, about 82% being singletons. The CDR3 consists of 14 residues. With 4 bases clipped from V and 6 bases from J, the junction kept 5 bases outside the gene matches. Germline CDR1 is SGHTA and CDR2 is FQGNSA. This chain uses TRBV7-2 with TRBJ1-1; 10 bases are a match to TRBD1. The receptor was isolated from a man aged 65 to 85 with active or convalescent COVID-19. Sequenced material: peripheral blood. CDR3 coding DNA: TGTGCCAGCAGCTCCCGGACAGGGGGGGCTGAAGCTTTCTTT. Its protein is CASSSRTGGAEAFF.